One and the same sample provided the 10 T cell receptor beta chains below, sequenced in a study of cytotoxic CD8 clonotypes in ibrutinib-treated CLL. Assay: immunoSEQ multiplex PCR; the TCRdb copy retains only in-frame clones and omits some. The sample contains 12,000 or so clones, around 62% of which appear only once. The sample consisted of PBMCs, taken before ibrutinib treatment. Receptors originate from a human donor with chronic lymphocytic leukemia.

This chain connects TRBV5-1 to TRBJ1-1; TRBD1 is a possible D gene (6 bases). This CDR3 region has 13 residues. The V and J ends lost 3 bases and 3 bases respectively, with 9 bases between them. Germline CDR1 and CDR2: SGHRS and YFSETQ. CDR3 in amino acids: CASSSHRDTEAFF. CDR3 nucleotides: TGCGCCAGCAGCTCCCACAGGGACACTGAAGCTTTCTTT. The variable domain in full, with the rest retrieved from reference TRBV5-1 and TRBJ1-1, is KAGVTQTPRYLIKTRGQQVTLSCSPISGHRSVSWYQQTPGQGLQFLFEYFSETQRNKGNFPGRFSGRQFSNSRSEMNVSTLELGDSALYLCASSSHRDTEAFFGQGTRLTVV.

The chain couples TRBV19 to TRBJ2-5; D might be TRBD1 (5 bases). The CDR3 spans 13 residues. CDR1 and CDR2 from the germline V gene are LNHDA and SQIVND (reference sequence). V was trimmed by 5 bases and J by 4 bases, leaving 11 bases between them. CDR3 nucleotides: TGTGCCAGTAGTCCTCAGGGTGGAGAGACCCAGTACTTC. Amino acid sequence: CASSPQGGETQYF.

The sample holds one count of this clone. This rearrangement joins TRBV9 to TRBJ2-3, with 11 bases matching TRBD2. Germline values: CDR1 SGDLS, CDR2 YYNGEE. The CDR3 length is 17 residues. V lost 0 bases, J lost 4 bases, and 7 bases stayed unmatched. The CDR3 loop reads CASSVASGGPRSDTQYF. In DNA, the CDR3 is TGTGCCAGCAGCGTAGCTAGCGGGGGGCCCCGGTCAGATACGCAGTATTTT. The complete variable domain, with remaining parts taken from reference TRBV9 and TRBJ2-3, reads DSGVTQTPKHLITATGQRVTLRCSPRSGDLSVYWYQQSLDQGLQFLIQYYNGEERAKGNILERFSAQQFPDLHSELNLSSLELGDSALYFCASSVASGGPRSDTQYFGPGTRLTVL.

This chain links TRBV5-4 with TRBJ2-7, with D possibly called TRBD1 or TRBD2 (6 bases each). Trimming removed 4 bases from V and 2 bases from J, with 13 bases in between. The CDR3 runs 14 residues. CDR1 SGHNT and CDR2 YYREEE come from the germline V gene (reference sequence). The CDR3 DNA reads as TGTGCCAGCAGCGACCCTAGGGGGGCCTACGAGCAGTACTTC. Amino acid sequence: CASSDPRGAYEQYF.

This sequence joins TRBV15 and TRBJ2-1; 7 bases map to TRBD2. The CDR3 contains 15 residues. J lost 1 base, V lost 1 base, and 1 base had no gene match. Germline V gives CDR1 LNHNV, CDR2 YYDKDF (reference sequence). CDR3 sequence (DNA): TGTGCCACCAGCAGAGGGACTAGGTCCTACAATGAGCAGTTCTTC. It is translated as CATSRGTRSYNEQFF.

About this clone: Germline is not matched at one junction end, which may reflect a read error. The V gene is TRBV28, the J gene TRBJ1-3; tentative D call: TRBD1 (5 bases). This CDR3 spans 15 amino acids. Germline values: CDR1 MDHEN, CDR2 SYDVKM. CDR3 protein: CASSQVFPSRRGLDF. The CDR3 bases are TGTGCCAGCAGCCAAGTCTTCCCATCGCGGAGGGGTCTAGATTTT.

The V call is TRBV19, the J call TRBJ2-1, with D perhaps matching TRBD1 or TRBD2 (5 bases each). From germline, CDR1 is LNHDA and CDR2 SQIVND (reference sequence). The CDR3 extends over 16 amino acids. V dropped 9 bases and J dropped 0 bases, with 18 bases sitting between them. This chain's CDR3 is CASQWGSKSSYNEQFF. Written as DNA, the CDR3 is TGTGCCAGCCAGTGGGGGTCTAAGAGCTCCTACAATGAGCAGTTCTTC.

This clone occurred a few times. The chain combines TRBV5-1 with TRBJ1-6; tentative D call: TRBD1 (5 bases). The V end lost 3 bases, the J end lost 6 bases, and 10 bases lay between the germline ends. Per germline, CDR1 SGHRS and CDR2 YFSETQ. This CDR3 comprises 14 residues. In DNA form, the CDR3 reads TGCGCCAGCAGCTGGGACGCCCTTAATTCACCCCTCCACTTT. This codes for CASSWDALNSPLHF.

This clone has just a few counts. The chain couples TRBV29-1 to TRBJ1-2, with D possibly TRBD1 on 6 matching bases. Germline CDR1 reads SQVTM; CDR2 reads ANQGSEA. Trimming removed 7 bases from V and 3 bases from J, with 15 bases in between. The CDR3 extends over 13 amino acids. CDR3 sequence reads: CSARRGADYGYTF. In nucleotides, the CDR3 is TGCAGCGCTCGTCGGGGGGCTGACTATGGCTACACCTTC.

The table lists this clone with a few counts. CDR3 protein: CASSIRGRTEAFF. Here the CDR3 DNA reads TGTGCCAGTAGTATCCGGGGAAGAACTGAAGCTTTCTTT. The J gene is TRBJ1-1, the V gene TRBV19; no clear D gene. The CDR3 covers 13 residues. V lost 3 bases to trimming and J lost 5 bases, with 10 bases between them. Looked up from germline, CDR1 is LNHDA and CDR2 is SQIVND (reference sequence).